The sequence of this T cell receptor beta chain was determined in a study of cytomegalovirus exposure and HLA in healthy donors. Study details: The Caucasian-associated ancestry cluster held roughly 84% of 300 to 500 genotyped donors.

The study's findings and limits: Productive status was seen about 90% or about 30% of the time for most TCR beta V segments in an earlier analysis.

The PCR employed 60 Vbeta primers together with 13 Jbeta primers. Some clones are missing from TCRdb's copy, which holds only in-frame ones; the method was immunoSEQ multiplex PCR. The table includes about 140,000 clones, roughly 74% detected once. The CDR3 has 14 amino acids. Germline V gene sequence: CDR1 SGHTA, CDR2 FQGTGA. Losses at the gene ends were 6 bases for V and 8 bases for J; bases not matched to a gene: 8. This clone was recorded a few times. Antigen unknown. Sequencing was done on a sample of PBMCs. The V and J genes are TRBV7-3 and TRBJ2-2; 8 nucleotides match TRBD1. The TCR originated in a woman in her thirties or forties in good health and CMV-seropositive. DNA of the CDR3: TGTGCCAGCAGTCTCGACAGGGGCGTAGGGGAGCTGTTTTTT. It encodes CASSLDRGVGELFF. Supplemented by reference TRBV7-3 and TRBJ2-2, the full variable domain reads GAGVSQTPSNKVTEKGKYVELRCDPISGHTALYWYRQSLGQGPEFLIYFQGTGAADDSGLPNDRFFAVRPEGSVSTLKIQRTERGDSAVYLCASSLDRGVGELFFGEGSRLTVL.